This section outlines one T cell receptor (beta chain) sequence together with its context. There are 14 residues in the CDR3. V gave up 5 bases and J gave up 0 bases, with 14 bases separating them. Germline CDR1 reads DFQATT; CDR2 reads SNEGSKA (reference sequence). This sample is drawn from a study of blood T cell repertoires in COVID-19. Original methodology: For nucleated cells, counts were estimated from reference gene primer amplification. Clones were sequenced by immunoSEQ multiplex PCR, and TCRdb holds only the in-frame ones, with some missing. V and J calls and clone size are as listed in that table; D and trimming were resolved from the DNA. The sample shows about 380,000 clones, around 89% of them seen only once.

Sequencing used PBMCs or T cells enriched from blood (not recorded which). This receptor was taken from a woman aged 18 to 35 who had recovered from COVID-19. The chain carries TRBV20-1 and TRBJ2-7, with D possibly TRBD1 on 6 matching bases. The CDR3 DNA sequence: TGCAGTGCTTGTGCCACAGGGACCTCCTACGAGCAGTACTTC. Translated: CSACATGTSYEQYF.